Each of the 23 T cell receptor beta chains below was sequenced from the same sample in a study of CD8 T cells in ankylosing spondylitis. Whole-study findings and limits: There was a TCR beta motif, made of fewer than 10 highly homologous variants, that appeared characteristic of ankylosing spondylitis blood.

No antigen has been assigned to these receptors. From the 5' RACE reads, TCRdb called clonotypes with MiXCR, one entry per CDR3 protein. The profile covers under 550,000 distinct CDR3 sequences, with roughly 25% appearing a single time and about 0.89% taken by the ten largest. The sample consisted of blood, either unsorted or a sorted T cell fraction (not recorded which). The receptor set was obtained from a male donor with ankylosing spondylitis.

This chain uses TRBV12-3 or TRBV12-4 with TRBJ2-1; D is perhaps TRBD2 (6 bases). The CDR3 has 16 amino acids. V lost 5 bases to trimming and J lost 10 bases, with 24 bases between them. The CDR3 reads CASSPRSGLLIREQFF. The CDR3 DNA reads TGTGCCAGCAGTCCAAGATCAGGACTACTGATTCGGGAGCAGTTCTTC.

In this sample, this clonotype turned up many times. This chain connects TRBV5-1 to TRBJ2-5; the D is unclear. Germline CDR1 SGHRS, CDR2 YFSETQ. CDR3 length: 14 residues. V lost 0 bases, J lost 2 bases, and 8 bases lay in between. The CDR3 region has the DNA TGCGCCAGCAGCTTGGGGGCTGCACAAGAGACCCAGTACTTC. This encodes CASSLGAAQETQYF.

This rearrangement joins TRBV11-2 to TRBJ1-5; D gene unclear. This CDR3 comprises 13 residues. The ends were cut back, 5 bases at V and 4 bases at J, with 9 bases in the middle. Germline V gene data show CDR1 as SGHAT and CDR2 as FQNNGV. The CDR3 nucleotides read TGTGCCAGCAGCCGCCTGAGGAATCAGCCCCAGCATTTT. It encodes CASSRLRNQPQHF. The full variable domain, its missing parts supplied by reference TRBV11-2 and TRBJ1-5, is EAGVAQSPRYKIIEKRQSVAFWCNPISGHATLYWYQQILGQGPKLLIQFQNNGVVDDSQLPKDRFSAERLKGVDSTLKIQPAKLEDSAVYLCASSRLRNQPQHFGDGTRLSIL.

This clonotype occurred a few times. The chain carries TRBV5-4 and TRBJ2-3; the match to TRBD1 covers 7 bases. J lost 0 bases, V lost 4 bases, and 5 bases had no gene match. There are 15 residues in the CDR3. Germline V lookup: CDR1 SGHNT, CDR2 YYREEE (reference sequence). The CDR3 nucleotides are TGTGCCAGCAGCCTGGGGACAGCTAGCACAGATACGCAGTATTTT. It yields the protein CASSLGTASTDTQYF.

The chain employs TRBV14 and TRBJ1-1; D is undetermined. Germline V gives CDR1 SGHDN, CDR2 FVKESK. This CDR3 is 15 amino acids long. V lost 0 bases and J lost 2, with 10 bases in between. The CDR3 spells CASSQEPAYNTEAFF. The CDR3 DNA follows: TGTGCCAGCAGCCAAGAGCCAGCTTATAACACTGAAGCTTTCTTT.

CDR3 DNA sequence: TGCGCCAGCAACCCGACAGGGGAAGATTACTACGAGCAGTACTTC. It codes for CASNPTGEDYYEQYF. The gene calls are TRBV5-1 and TRBJ2-7; 8 nucleotides match TRBD1. The CDR3 is 15 residues long. After removal of 6 bases from V and 3 bases from J, the junction contained 11 bases not matched to a gene. Germline V gene sequence: CDR1 SGHRS, CDR2 YFSETQ.

This clonotype was seen a handful of times. The CDR3 here is CASSQALAGSGIETQYF. For the CDR3, the DNA is TGTGCCAGCAGCCAAGCCCTAGCGGGATCTGGTATAGAGACCCAGTACTTC. This chain connects TRBV4-2 to TRBJ2-5; 9 bases are a match to TRBD2. Germline-derived CDR1 and CDR2 are LGHNA and YNFKEQ. The CDR3 consists of 17 residues. The V gene end was trimmed by 1 base and the J gene end by 4 bases; junction bases not matched to a gene: 10.

This clonotype was detected a few times. The rearrangement joins TRBV5-1 to TRBJ2-5; TRBD2 might be the D (5 bases). Germline V gene data show CDR1 as SGHRS and CDR2 as YFSETQ. This CDR3 region has 15 residues. Trimming removed 0 bases at V and 4 bases at J, with 13 bases between. DNA for the CDR3: TGCGCCAGCAGCTTGGCCTTGGACTCGCGAGAGACCCAGTACTTC. Protein sequence: CASSLALDSRETQYF.

The rearrangement joins TRBV7-2 to TRBJ2-3; 7 bases are shared with TRBD2. Germline V gene sequence: CDR1 SGHTA, CDR2 FQGNSA. The CDR3 is 17 amino acids. V was pared by 5 bases and J by 1 base, with 12 bases of the junction left unmatched. CDR3 residues: CASSPTRGGSGTDTQYF. The CDR3 nucleotides are TGTGCCAGCAGCCCCACTCGCGGCGGGAGTGGCACAGATACGCAGTATTTT.

There are a few counts of this clonotype. The chain links TRBV19 to TRBJ2-5; 7 bases match TRBD2. Per germline, CDR1 LNHDA and CDR2 SQIVND (reference sequence). This CDR3 region has 14 residues. Trimming at V came to 3 bases and at J to 4 bases, leaving 5 bases not matched to a gene. This CDR3 is CASSIQQRGETQYF. CDR3 DNA: TGTGCCAGTAGTATCCAACAGCGGGGAGAGACCCAGTACTTC.

This clonotype was observed a few times. The rearrangement links TRBV11-3 to TRBJ2-2; 12 bases agree with TRBD1. V gave up 3 bases and J gave up 3 bases; unmatched junction bases: 5. There are 17 residues in the CDR3. The germline CDR1 and CDR2 sequences are SGHNT and YENEEA. The CDR3 spells CASSFSGTGGYTGELFF. The CDR3 DNA is TGTGCCAGCAGCTTCTCCGGGACAGGGGGCTACACCGGGGAGCTGTTTTTT.

This chain uses TRBV6-2 or TRBV6-3 with TRBJ1-5; 8 nucleotides align to TRBD1. J was trimmed by 7 bases and V by 6 bases; bases with no gene match: 11. Germline V lookup: CDR1 MNHEY, CDR2 SVGEGT. The CDR3 sequence is 15 residues long. The CDR3 nucleotides are TGTGCCAGCAGGGACCTGGCAGGGGGCTCACAGCCCCAGCATTTT. Translated: CASRDLAGGSQPQHF.

V and J are TRBV19 and TRBJ2-1; the D is unclear. V lost 7 bases, J lost 0 bases, and 7 bases lay in between. Germline loops: CDR1 LNHDA, CDR2 SQIVND (reference sequence). CDR3 length equals 13 residues. The CDR3 loop is CASNGYSYNEQFF. For the CDR3, the DNA is TGTGCCAGTAACGGCTACTCCTACAATGAGCAGTTCTTC.

The chain combines TRBV6-2 or TRBV6-3 with TRBJ2-2; D remains unclear. The CDR3 has 11 residues. CDR1 MNHEY and CDR2 SVGEGT come from the germline V gene. The germline V and J ends were trimmed by 5 bases and 8 bases, with 6 bases remaining between them. The CDR3 sequence: CASSQKGELFF. The CDR3, as DNA: TGTGCCAGCAGTCAAAAGGGGGAGCTGTTTTTT.

This clonotype has at least ten counts. The J gene is TRBJ2-5, the V gene TRBV29-1; TRBD1 matches at 9 bases. CDR1 and CDR2 (germline): SQVTM, ANQGSEA. This CDR3 has 13 residues. Here the CDR3 reads CSARDRVKETQYF. CDR3 DNA sequence: TGCAGTGCCCGGGACAGGGTAAAAGAGACCCAGTACTTC.

The genes are TRBV7-9 and TRBJ2-1; TRBD2 matches 9 bases. This CDR3 is 15 amino acids long. V lost 5 bases to trimming and J lost 9 bases; unmatched junction nucleotides: 11. The V gene's germline CDR1 is SEHNR and CDR2 FQNEAQ (reference sequence). The CDR3 here is CASSHGGGGNSEQFF. CDR3 in DNA: TGTGCCAGCAGCCACGGCGGGGGGGGAAACAGTGAGCAGTTCTTC. The full variable domain, in which reference TRBV7-9 and TRBJ2-1 provide the parts outside the CDR3, is DTGVSQNPRHKITKRGQNVTFRCDPISEHNRLYWYRQTLGQGPEFLTYFQNEAQLEKSRLLSDRFSAERPKGSFSTLEIQRTEQGDSAMYLCASSHGGGGNSEQFFGPGTRLTVL.

The chain links TRBV20-1 to TRBJ1-2; D gene ambiguous. V was trimmed by 0 bases and J by 4 bases, leaving 18 bases between them. Germline CDR1 reads DFQATT; CDR2 reads SNEGSKA (reference sequence). This CDR3 region has 16 residues. The CDR3, as DNA: TGCAGTGCTAGAGATTACGAGAAGGATCTTAGCTATGGCTACACCTTC. This translates into CSARDYEKDLSYGYTF.

This clonotype came up a few times. The rearrangement uses TRBV5-1 and TRBJ1-5, with D unresolved. Germline CDR1 is SGHRS and CDR2 is YFSETQ. The CDR3 has 14 residues. The ends were cut back, 3 bases at V and 3 bases at J, with 10 bases in the middle. CDR3 protein: CASSWSGLNQPQHF. CDR3 nucleotide sequence: TGCGCCAGCAGCTGGAGCGGGCTCAATCAGCCCCAGCATTTT.

The chain links TRBV6-1 to TRBJ1-2; D not resolved. This CDR3 spans 15 amino acids. The V end lost 2 bases, the J end lost 1 base, and 11 bases lay between the germline ends. Germline CDR1 and CDR2: MNHNS and SASEGT. The CDR3 spells CASSELAAGNYGYTF. As DNA, the CDR3 is TGTGCCAGCAGTGAATTGGCAGCGGGTAACTATGGCTACACCTTC.

The chain links TRBV10-3 to TRBJ2-1; no firm D call. Trimming took 4 bases from V and 0 from J, leaving 13 bases between them. CDR3 size: 16 residues. Germline V gene sequence: CDR1 ENHRY, CDR2 SYGVKD. CDR3 amino acids: CAISVMAESSYNEQFF. The CDR3 bases are TGTGCCATCAGTGTGATGGCGGAGAGCTCCTACAATGAGCAGTTCTTC.

The CDR3 is CASSLDGTTGELFF. The CDR3 nucleotides are TGTGCCAGCAGCTTAGATGGGACCACCGGGGAGCTGTTTTTT. The rearrangement joins TRBV7-2 to TRBJ2-2; D may be TRBD1 or TRBD2 (5 bases each). Trimming removed 1 base at V and 4 bases at J, with 7 bases between. CDR3 length: 14 amino acids. Germline values: CDR1 SGHTA, CDR2 FQGNSA.

This clonotype was seen more than once but under ten times. The V call is TRBV20-1, the J call TRBJ2-1; TRBD2 matches 14 bases. The CDR3 is made up of 15 amino acids. V was clipped by 3 bases and J by 7 bases; unmatched bases: 5. Germline-derived CDR1 and CDR2 are DFQATT and SNEGSKA (reference sequence). The chain's CDR3 is CSARPGTSGSNEQFF. The DNA for the CDR3 is TGCAGTGCTAGGCCCGGGACTAGCGGGAGTAATGAGCAGTTCTTC.

The V gene is TRBV12-3 or TRBV12-4, the J gene TRBJ2-5; TRBD1 agrees at 7 bases. J lost 5 bases, V lost 6 bases, and 12 bases had no gene match. The CDR3 is made up of 15 amino acids. The CDR3 here is CASSPLDRASETQYF. The CDR3 DNA reads TGTGCCAGCAGCCCTTTAGACAGGGCGAGCGAGACCCAGTACTTC.